The clone carrying this TCR beta chain has ten or more counts. The library tagged individual cDNA molecules with unique molecular identifiers. TCRdb re-derived calls from the RACE reads in MiXCR, one entry per CDR3 protein. The sample contains around 330,000 distinct CDR3 sequences, about 5.4% of which appear only once. This sample stems from a study of human T cells and chemical hapten exposure. The J segment lost 9 bases and the V segment lost 4 bases, leaving 8 bases of the junction unmatched. CDR3 length: 15 residues. The V gene's germline CDR1 is SGHDT and CDR2 YYEEEE. Time point meaning: pre-sensitization, week 0. Documented treatment: therapeutic diphenylcyclopropenone sensitization with weekly scalp DPC.

The sequences come from whole blood, collected in connection with sensitization to the hapten diphenylcyclopropenone (DPC). This sequence joins TRBV5-6 and TRBJ1-6; 9 positions match TRBD1. The clonotype comes from a woman aged 18 to 35 with alopecia areata. Some clones in this sample may be carry-over from other donors' samples. CDR3 sequence reads: CASSRWDRVGSPLHF. The CDR3 DNA reads TGTGCCAGCAGCCGTTGGGACAGGGTCGGTTCACCCCTCCACTTT. Complete variable domain (other parts from reference TRBV5-6 and TRBJ1-6): DAGVTQSPTHLIKTRGQQVTLRCSPKSGHDTVSWYQQALGQGPQFIFQYYEEEERQRGNFPDRFSGHQFPNYSSELNVNALLLGDSALYLCASSRWDRVGSPLHFGNGTRLTVT.